The 18 T cell receptor beta chains below all came from one sample that was sequenced in a study of OX40 agonist ivuxolimab in advanced cancers. The protocol was immunoSEQ multiplex PCR, while the TCRdb copy is restricted to in-frame clones and leaves out a portion. The profile shows roughly 46,000 clones, about nine tenths of them singletons. Sample: CD4+ or CD8+ T cells sorted from blood, taken in a trial of the OX40 agonist ivuxolimab. The receptors were sampled from an adult with an advanced solid tumor such as melanoma, head and neck, liver or kidney cancer.

This clone was seen once. V gene TRBV19 combines with J gene TRBJ2-7; possibly TRBD1 or TRBD2 for D (5 bases each). The CDR3 is 15 amino acids. V lost 5 bases to trimming and J lost 0 bases, with 14 bases between them. Germline V gene sequence: CDR1 LNHDA, CDR2 SQIVND (reference sequence). DNA of the CDR3: TGTGCCAGTAGTCCAGGGACGCCTAACTCCTACGAGCAGTACTTC. It yields the protein CASSPGTPNSYEQYF.

This chain joins TRBV28 and TRBJ2-7; 10 nucleotides align to TRBD2. Germline assignment: CDR1 MDHEN and CDR2 SYDVKM. The CDR3 spans 15 residues. The V and J ends lost 6 bases and 4 bases, in that order; junction bases with no gene match: 9. The CDR3 loop is CASRPAGGLLYEQYF. DNA of the CDR3: TGTGCCAGCAGGCCAGCGGGAGGGCTTTTATACGAGCAGTACTTC.

The rearrangement uses TRBV7-9 and TRBJ2-7, with TRBD2 matching 9 bases. This CDR3 region has 14 residues. V lost 5 bases, J lost 3 bases, and 5 bases stayed unmatched. The germline V gene has CDR1 SEHNR and CDR2 FQNEAQ (reference sequence). CDR3 nucleotide sequence: TGTGCCAGCAGCCAGGGACTAGCAGACTACGAGCAGTACTTC. As protein: CASSQGLADYEQYF.

V gene TRBV27 combines with J gene TRBJ2-3; 8 bases align to TRBD1. Germline assignment: CDR1 MNHEY and CDR2 SMNVEV (reference sequence). V was pared by 6 bases and J by 2 bases, with 10 bases of the junction left unmatched. The CDR3 spans 16 residues. In nucleotides, the CDR3 is TGTGCCAGCAGCCATGGGGCAGGGGGCCTCACAGATACGCAGTATTTT. This gives the protein CASSHGAGGLTDTQYF.

The genes are TRBV6-1 and TRBJ2-3; the match to TRBD1 covers 8 bases. From germline, CDR1 is MNHNS and CDR2 SASEGT. V was pared by 4 bases and J by 3 bases, with 3 bases of the junction left unmatched. This CDR3 contains 14 residues. The CDR3 region is CASSGQGPTDTQYF. In DNA, the CDR3 is TGTGCCAGCAGTGGACAGGGGCCTACAGATACGCAGTATTTT.

This clone came up a few times. The rearrangement joins TRBV5-5 to TRBJ1-4; TRBD1 might be the D (6 bases). Trimming cost V 8 bases and J 6 bases, with 14 bases left between them. Germline V gene sequence: CDR1 SGHKS, CDR2 YYEKEE (reference sequence). This CDR3 comprises 13 residues. CDR3 loop: CAREQGVDEKLFF. The CDR3 DNA is TGTGCCAGGGAACAGGGTGTGGATGAAAAACTGTTTTTT.

The chain combines TRBV30 with TRBJ1-1, with TRBD1 matching over 12 bases. With V trimmed by 1 base and J by 4 bases, 4 bases remained unmatched. CDR1 and CDR2 from the germline V gene are GTSNPN and SVGIG (reference sequence). CDR3 length: 15 amino acids. This CDR3 reads CAWSGGQGAATEAFF. CDR3 nucleotide sequence: TGTGCCTGGAGTGGGGGACAGGGGGCGGCCACTGAAGCTTTCTTT. Together with reference TRBV30 and TRBJ1-1, the CDR3 gives the full variable domain: SQTIHQWPATLVQPVGSPLSLECTVEGTSNPNLYWYRQAAGRGLQLLFYSVGIGQISSEVPQNLSASRPQDRQFILSSKKLLLSDSGFYLCAWSGGQGAATEAFFGQGTRLTVV.

V and J are TRBV5-6 and TRBJ1-6; D uncertain. V lost 2 bases, J lost 9 bases, and 12 bases lay in between. The CDR3 consists of 14 residues. Germline V lookup: CDR1 SGHDT, CDR2 YYEEEE. CDR3 in DNA: TGTGCCAGCAGCTTCGGCAGTGGTCCTTCACCCCTCCACTTT. Its protein is CASSFGSGPSPLHF.

J is TRBJ2-7 and V is TRBV4-2, with D unresolved. The V end was cut by 1 base, the J end by 3 bases, with 7 bases between. The CDR3 spans 13 residues. CDR1 and CDR2 from the germline V gene are LGHNA and YNFKEQ. The CDR3 coding sequence is TGTGCCAGCAGCCAAGGGGTCATCTACGAGCAGTACTTC. Amino acids: CASSQGVIYEQYF.

The gene calls are TRBV4-1 and TRBJ2-2; possibly TRBD2 for D (5 bases). Germline V gives CDR1 MGHRA, CDR2 YSYEKL. V was trimmed by 6 bases and J by 7 bases, leaving 9 bases between them. The CDR3 extends over 12 amino acids. CDR3 sequence (DNA): TGCGCCAGCAGAGGGAGTCGCGGGGAGCTGTTTTTT. This translates into CASRGSRGELFF.

This clone was detected once. V gene TRBV15 combines with J gene TRBJ2-3; possibly TRBD1 for D (5 bases). V was clipped by 4 bases and J by 3 bases, with 11 bases between them. Germline V gene sequence: CDR1 LNHNV, CDR2 YYDKDF (reference sequence). CDR3 length equals 14 residues. As DNA, the CDR3 is TGTGCCACCAGCACTAACCAGGGAACAGATACGCAGTATTTT. This codes for CATSTNQGTDTQYF.

V gene TRBV14 combines with J gene TRBJ2-5; D is undetermined. The V gene lost 0 bases and the J gene lost 0 bases, with 8 bases spanning the gap. The CDR3 sequence is 15 residues long. Germline CDR1 SGHDN, CDR2 FVKESK. CDR3 amino acids: CASSQEPAYQETQYF. In DNA, the CDR3 is TGTGCCAGCAGCCAAGAACCAGCTTACCAAGAGACCCAGTACTTC.

V usage is TRBV11-1 and J usage is TRBJ2-7, with TRBD1 matching 9 bases. CDR3 length: 14 residues. V gave up 5 bases and J gave up 3 bases; unmatched junction bases: 5. CDR1 is SGHAT and CDR2 is FQDESV in the germline V gene (reference sequence). CDR3 sequence: CASSPGTGFYEQYF. CDR3 nucleotides: TGTGCCAGCAGCCCCGGGACAGGGTTCTACGAGCAGTACTTC.

V gene TRBV5-1 combines with J gene TRBJ2-2; D ambiguous. The CDR3 extends over 12 amino acids. Deletions cut 0 bases from V and 5 bases from J, with 2 bases between. In germline, CDR1 is SGHRS, CDR2 YFSETQ. The CDR3 here is CASSLETGELFF. As DNA, the CDR3 is TGCGCCAGCAGCTTGGAAACCGGGGAGCTGTTTTTT.

This chain connects TRBV27 to TRBJ1-6; 7 bases map to TRBD1. J gave up 6 bases and V 5 bases, and 4 bases lay outside the gene matches. The CDR3 covers 14 residues. Germline-derived CDR1 and CDR2 are MNHEY and SMNVEV (reference sequence). The CDR3 region has the DNA TGTGCCAGCAGTCCGGGGACAGCTAATTCACCCCTCCACTTT. Protein sequence: CASSPGTANSPLHF.

The V gene is TRBV4-2, the J gene TRBJ2-3; tentative D call: TRBD2 (5 bases). The CDR3 spans 16 residues. Germline V gives CDR1 LGHNA, CDR2 YNFKEQ. Trimming shortened V by 3 bases and J by 5 bases, and 18 bases separated the two germline ends. For the CDR3, the DNA is TGTGCCAGCAGCCACATCGTCGCGGGCTTTGGAGATACGCAGTATTTT. As protein: CASSHIVAGFGDTQYF.

This chain connects TRBV19 to TRBJ2-1; 7 bases fit TRBD1. Trimming took 9 bases from V and 7 from J; bases not matched to a gene: 3. The CDR3 sequence is 11 residues long. CDR1 and CDR2 from the germline V gene are LNHDA and SQIVND (reference sequence). The DNA of the CDR3 is TGTGCCAGCTCAGGGGGAAATGAGCAGTTCTTC. Translated: CASSGGNEQFF.

J is TRBJ1-5 and V is TRBV5-3, with D unresolved. TRBV5-3 is classed as an ORF, of uncertain function. This CDR3 is built from 15 residues. Trimming cost V 3 bases and J 2 bases, with 12 bases left between them. In DNA form, the CDR3 reads TGTGCCAGAAGCTGGACGGACGGTGGCAATCAGCCCCAGCATTTT. Translating it yields CARSWTDGGNQPQHF.